The text below deals with one T cell receptor beta chain. The data originate from a study of blood T cells in healthy people across ages. Study context: About one barcoded beta molecule per two T cells was the capture yield of template switching.

Aged roughly 6 to 100, donors were systemically healthy Caucasians from Russia. Each individual donor underwent a draw of ten milliliters of peripheral blood. The V and J ends lost 4 bases and 7 bases, in that order; junction bases with no gene match: 4. Germline CDR1 is MGHDK and CDR2 is SYGVNS. CDR3 length: 14 amino acids. Primers used in a second PCR of about 6 to 11 cycles were a sample-barcoded 5' primer and a J-beta primer mix. Through a template-switch adaptor with 12 random nucleotides, each cDNA molecule received a tag. Each CDR3 protein is one row after TCRdb ran MiXCR on the 5' RACE reads. Of fewer than 750,000 distinct CDR3 sequences listed, roughly 43% are singletons.

The J gene is TRBJ2-1, the V gene TRBV25-1; 10 positions match TRBD2. The origin of this receptor is a man older than 75 in good health. Sequenced: blood. The CDR3 region has the DNA TGTGCCAGCAGTGCAGCGGGGGGGAAAAATGAGCAGTTCTTC. It translates to CASSAAGGKNEQFF.